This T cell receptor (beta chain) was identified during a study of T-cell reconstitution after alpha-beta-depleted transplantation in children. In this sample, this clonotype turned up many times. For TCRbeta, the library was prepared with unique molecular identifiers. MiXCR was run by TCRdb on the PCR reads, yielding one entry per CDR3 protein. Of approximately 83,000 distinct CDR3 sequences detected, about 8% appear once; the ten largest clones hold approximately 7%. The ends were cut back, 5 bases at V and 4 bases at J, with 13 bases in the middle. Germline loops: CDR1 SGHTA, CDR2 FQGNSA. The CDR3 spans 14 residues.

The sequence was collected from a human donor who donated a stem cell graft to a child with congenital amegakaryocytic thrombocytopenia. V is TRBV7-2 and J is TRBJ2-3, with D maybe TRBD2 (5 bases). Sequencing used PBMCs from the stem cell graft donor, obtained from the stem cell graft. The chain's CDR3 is CASSVTSMADTQYF. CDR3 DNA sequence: TGTGCCAGCAGCGTTACTAGTATGGCAGATACGCAGTATTTT.